This TCR beta chain appears in the sequencing data of a study of T cells after posttransplantation cyclophosphamide. As regards this clone: Antigen unknown.

With V trimmed by 4 bases and J by 2 bases, 7 bases remained unmatched. The CDR3 length is 16 residues. Germline CDR1 LGHNA, CDR2 YNFKEQ. Broader study findings: Later blood repertoires were often dominated by clones from the donor CD8+ memory compartment.

Produced via immunoSEQ multiplex PCR; TCRdb's table is partial and in-frame only. The sample lists approximately 30,000 clones, roughly 90% occurring once. The chain has TRBV4-2 and TRBJ2-3, with 9 bases aligning to TRBD2. The source is a woman aged 40 to 49 with a blood cancer, CMV-positive, and with a related stem cell donor. The sequenced sample consisted of PBMCs. CDR3 amino acids: CASSRGGGLPTDTQYF. The CDR3 DNA reads as TGTGCCAGCAGCCGCGGGGGGGGCCTACCCACAGATACGCAGTATTTT.